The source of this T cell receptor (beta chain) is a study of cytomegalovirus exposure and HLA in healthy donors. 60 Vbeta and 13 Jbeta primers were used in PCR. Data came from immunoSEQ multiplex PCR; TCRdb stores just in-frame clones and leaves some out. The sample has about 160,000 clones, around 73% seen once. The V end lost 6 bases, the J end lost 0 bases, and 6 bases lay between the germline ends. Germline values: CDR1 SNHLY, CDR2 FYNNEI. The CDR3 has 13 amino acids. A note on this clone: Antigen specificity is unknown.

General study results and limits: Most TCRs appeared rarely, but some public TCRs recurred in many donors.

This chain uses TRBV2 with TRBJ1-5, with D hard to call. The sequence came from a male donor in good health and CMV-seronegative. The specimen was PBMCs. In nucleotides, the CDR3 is TGTGCCAGCAGGGACTATAGCAATCAGCCCCAGCATTTT. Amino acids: CASRDYSNQPQHF.